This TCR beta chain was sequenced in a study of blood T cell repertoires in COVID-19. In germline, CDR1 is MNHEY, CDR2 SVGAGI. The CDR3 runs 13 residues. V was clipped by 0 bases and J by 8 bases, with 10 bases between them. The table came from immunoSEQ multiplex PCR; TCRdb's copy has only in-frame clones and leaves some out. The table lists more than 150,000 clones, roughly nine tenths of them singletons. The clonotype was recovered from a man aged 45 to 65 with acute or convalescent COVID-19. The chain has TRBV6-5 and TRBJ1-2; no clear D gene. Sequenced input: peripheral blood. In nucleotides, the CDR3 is TGTGCCAGCAGTTACTCCGGGTTTCGGGGCTACACCTTC. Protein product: CASSYSGFRGYTF.